This T cell receptor beta chain was identified during a study of cytomegalovirus exposure and HLA in healthy donors. Study-wide findings and caveats: Sequencing likely generated an artifact that appeared as a cluster of highly shared sequence variants.

A remark on this clone: What it binds is not known.

The germline CDR1 and CDR2 sequences are KGHSH and LQKENI. This CDR3 region has 16 residues. V was pared by 2 bases and J by 6 bases, with 6 bases of the junction left unmatched. Primers included in the PCR were 60 Vbeta and 13 Jbeta primers. Assay: immunoSEQ multiplex PCR; the TCRdb copy retains only in-frame clones and omits some. The sample includes some 150,000 clones, 80% of them seen just once. Sequenced sample: PBMCs. This chain links TRBV18 with TRBJ2-3, with TRBD2 identical over 12 bases. The clonotype was recovered from a man aged 50 or older in good health and CMV-seronegative. The CDR3 DNA follows: TGTGCCAGCTCACCAATGGCTAGCGGGAGGGGTGATACGCAGTATTTT. Its protein is CASSPMASGRGDTQYF.